This T cell receptor beta chain stems from a study of T cells after yellow fever vaccination. From germline, CDR1 is SGDLS and CDR2 YYNGEE. The V end was cut by 0 bases, the J end by 10 bases, with 16 bases between. CDR3 length: 14 amino acids. This clonotype was recorded many times. One entry per CDR3 protein results from TCRdb running MiXCR on the 5' RACE reads. The sample has 300,000 to 400,000 distinct CDR3 sequences, around 4.1% seen once. This chain links TRBV9 with TRBJ1-1, with TRBD1 as a possible D gene (6 bases). The origin of this receptor is a man aged 18 to 29 who received the YFV17D yellow fever vaccine. The input for sequencing was PBMCs, taken 5 days after the yellow fever booster vaccination. CDR3 sequence reads: CASSVEPGAQSAFF. The CDR3 region has the DNA TGTGCCAGCAGCGTAGAACCAGGGGCCCAGTCAGCTTTCTTT. Looking up the rest from reference TRBV9 and TRBJ1-1 gives the full variable domain: DSGVTQTPKHLITATGQRVTLRCSPRSGDLSVYWYQQSLDQGLQFLIQYYNGEERAKGNILERFSAQQFPDLHSELNLSSLELGDSALYFCASSVEPGAQSAFFGQGTRLTVV.